Sequencing of this TCR beta chain was carried out in a study of blood T cell repertoires in COVID-19. Study overall: Samples representing acute and convalescent COVID-19 were sourced from the United States, Italy and Spain.

The method was immunoSEQ multiplex PCR; TCRdb's version includes in-frame clones alone and lacks a portion of them. The sample lists 110,000 to 150,000 clones; 88% were seen once. Germline values: CDR1 LNHDA, CDR2 SQIVND (reference sequence). This CDR3 region has 16 residues. J was trimmed by 3 bases and V by 3 bases; bases with no gene match: 5. The sample consisted of peripheral blood. The sequence derives from a woman between 45 and 65 years old with acute or convalescent COVID-19. V usage is TRBV19 and J usage is TRBJ2-7, with 13 bases matching TRBD2. As DNA, the CDR3 is TGTGCCAGTAGTATCCCGGGACTAGCGGGGAACTACGAGCAGTACTTC. Translating gives CASSIPGLAGNYEQYF. Variable domain in full (rest from reference TRBV19 and TRBJ2-7): DGGITQSPKYLFRKEGQNVTLSCEQNLNHDAMYWYRQDPGQGLRLIYYSQIVNDFQKGDIAEGYSVSREKKESFPLTVTSAQKNPTAFYLCASSIPGLAGNYEQYFGPGTRLTVT.